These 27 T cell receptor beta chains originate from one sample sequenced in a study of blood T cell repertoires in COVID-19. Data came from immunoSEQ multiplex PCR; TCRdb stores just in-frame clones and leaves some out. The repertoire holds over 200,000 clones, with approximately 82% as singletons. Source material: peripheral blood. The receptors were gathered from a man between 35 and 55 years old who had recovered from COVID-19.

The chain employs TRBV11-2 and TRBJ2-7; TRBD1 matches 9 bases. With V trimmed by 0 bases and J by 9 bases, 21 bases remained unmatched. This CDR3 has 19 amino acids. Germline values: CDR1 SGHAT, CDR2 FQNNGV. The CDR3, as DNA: TGTGCCAGCAGCTTAGATTTCGTCCGGCGCGGGACAGGGACTAAAAGGCAGTACTTC. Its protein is CASSLDFVRRGTGTKRQYF.

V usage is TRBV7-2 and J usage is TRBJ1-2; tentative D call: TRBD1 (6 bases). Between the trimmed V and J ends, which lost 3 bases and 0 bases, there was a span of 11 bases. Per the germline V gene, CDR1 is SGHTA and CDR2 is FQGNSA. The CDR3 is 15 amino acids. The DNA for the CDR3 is TGTGCCAGCAGCTTCAACAGGGAGCCTAACTATGGCTACACCTTC. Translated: CASSFNREPNYGYTF.

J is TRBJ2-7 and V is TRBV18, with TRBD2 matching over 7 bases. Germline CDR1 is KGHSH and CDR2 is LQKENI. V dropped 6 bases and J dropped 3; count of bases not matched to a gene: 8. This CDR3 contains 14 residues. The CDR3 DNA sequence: TGTGCCAGCTCCGCACGGGAGGCCTTCTACGAGCAGTACTTC. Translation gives CASSAREAFYEQYF.

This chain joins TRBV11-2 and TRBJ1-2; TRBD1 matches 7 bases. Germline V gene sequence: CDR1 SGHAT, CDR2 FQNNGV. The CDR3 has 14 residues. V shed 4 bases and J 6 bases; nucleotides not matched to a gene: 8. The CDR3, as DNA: TGTGCCAGCAGCTCCAACAGGGGCGGAGATGGCTACACCTTC. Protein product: CASSSNRGGDGYTF.

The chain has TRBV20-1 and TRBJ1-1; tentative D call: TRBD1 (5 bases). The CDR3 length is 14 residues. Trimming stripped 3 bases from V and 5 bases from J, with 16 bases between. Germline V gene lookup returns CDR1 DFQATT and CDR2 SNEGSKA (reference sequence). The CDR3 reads CSASSRGGATEAFF. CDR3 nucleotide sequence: TGCAGTGCTAGTAGTCGCGGAGGGGCAACTGAAGCTTTCTTT.

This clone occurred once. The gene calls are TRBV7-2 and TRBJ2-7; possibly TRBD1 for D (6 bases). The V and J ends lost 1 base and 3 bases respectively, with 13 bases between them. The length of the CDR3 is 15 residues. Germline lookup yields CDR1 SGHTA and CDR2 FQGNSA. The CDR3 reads CASSLVAGVGYEQYF. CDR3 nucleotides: TGTGCCAGCAGCTTAGTAGCAGGGGTAGGCTACGAGCAGTACTTC.

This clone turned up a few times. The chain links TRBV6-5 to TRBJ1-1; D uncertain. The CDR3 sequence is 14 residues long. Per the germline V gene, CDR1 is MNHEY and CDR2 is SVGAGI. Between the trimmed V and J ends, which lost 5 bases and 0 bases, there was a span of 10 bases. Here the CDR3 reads CASSRGVMNTEAFF. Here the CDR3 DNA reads TGTGCCAGCAGTAGAGGTGTTATGAACACTGAAGCTTTCTTT.

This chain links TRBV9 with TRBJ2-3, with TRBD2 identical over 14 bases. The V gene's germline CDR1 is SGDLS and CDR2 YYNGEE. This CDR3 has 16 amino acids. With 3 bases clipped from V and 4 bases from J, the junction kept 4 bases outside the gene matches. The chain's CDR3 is CASSEEGLAGADTQYF. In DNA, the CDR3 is TGTGCCAGCAGCGAGGAGGGACTAGCGGGAGCAGATACGCAGTATTTT.

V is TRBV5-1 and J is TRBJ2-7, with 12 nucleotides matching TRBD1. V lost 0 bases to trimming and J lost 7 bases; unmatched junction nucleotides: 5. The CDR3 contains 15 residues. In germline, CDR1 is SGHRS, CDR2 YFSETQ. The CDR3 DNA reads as TGCGCCAGCAGCTTGGACGGGACAGGGGGCGCTGAGCAGTACTTC. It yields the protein CASSLDGTGGAEQYF.

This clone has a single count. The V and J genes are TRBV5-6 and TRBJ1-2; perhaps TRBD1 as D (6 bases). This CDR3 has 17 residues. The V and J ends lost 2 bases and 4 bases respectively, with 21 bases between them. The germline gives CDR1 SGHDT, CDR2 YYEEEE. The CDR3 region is CASSFFSRGGASYGYTF. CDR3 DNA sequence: TGTGCCAGCAGCTTTTTTTCGCGTGGGGGGGCGAGCTATGGCTACACCTTC. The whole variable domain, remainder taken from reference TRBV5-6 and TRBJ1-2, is DAGVTQSPTHLIKTRGQQVTLRCSPKSGHDTVSWYQQALGQGPQFIFQYYEEEERQRGNFPDRFSGHQFPNYSSELNVNALLLGDSALYLCASSFFSRGGASYGYTFGSGTRLTVV.

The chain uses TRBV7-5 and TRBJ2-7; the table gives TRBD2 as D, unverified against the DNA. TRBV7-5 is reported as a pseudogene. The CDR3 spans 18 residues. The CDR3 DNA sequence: TGTGTCAGAAGGAGACTCGGACTAGCGGGAGAGTGCTTCTACGAGCAGTACTTC. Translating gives CVRRRLGLAGECFYEQYF.

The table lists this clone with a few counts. The CDR3 sequence: CASSRGTVTTNEKLFF. The DNA for the CDR3 is TGTGCCAGCTCACGTGGGACAGTAACAACTAATGAAAAACTGTTTTTT. This rearrangement joins TRBV18 to TRBJ1-4; 7 nucleotides align to TRBD1. CDR3 size: 16 residues. The J segment lost 0 bases and the V segment lost 4 bases, leaving 5 bases of the junction unmatched. The germline V gene has CDR1 KGHSH and CDR2 LQKENI.

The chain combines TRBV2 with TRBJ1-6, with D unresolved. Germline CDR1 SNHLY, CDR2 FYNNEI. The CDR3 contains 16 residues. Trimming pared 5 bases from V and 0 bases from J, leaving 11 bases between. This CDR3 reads CASSWVRSSYNSPLHF. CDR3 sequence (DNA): TGTGCCAGCAGTTGGGTGAGGAGCTCCTATAATTCACCCCTCCACTTT.

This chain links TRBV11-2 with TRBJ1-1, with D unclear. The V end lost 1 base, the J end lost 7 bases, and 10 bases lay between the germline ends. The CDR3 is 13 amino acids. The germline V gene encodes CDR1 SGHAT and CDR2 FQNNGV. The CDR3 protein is CASSLGGYSEAFF. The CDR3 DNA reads TGTGCCAGCAGCTTAGGCGGGTACAGTGAAGCTTTCTTT.

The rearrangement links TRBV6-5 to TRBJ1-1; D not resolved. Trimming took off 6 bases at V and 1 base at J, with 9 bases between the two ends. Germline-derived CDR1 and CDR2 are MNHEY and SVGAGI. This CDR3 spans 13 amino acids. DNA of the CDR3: TGTGCCAGCAGCCTGTCGTGGAACACTGAAGCTTTCTTT. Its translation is CASSLSWNTEAFF.

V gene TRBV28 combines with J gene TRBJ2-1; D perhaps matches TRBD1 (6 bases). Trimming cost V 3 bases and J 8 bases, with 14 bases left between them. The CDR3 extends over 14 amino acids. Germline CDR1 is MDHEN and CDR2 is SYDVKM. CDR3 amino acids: CASSFRQVVDEQFF. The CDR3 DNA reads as TGTGCCAGCAGTTTCCGACAGGTCGTCGATGAGCAGTTCTTC.

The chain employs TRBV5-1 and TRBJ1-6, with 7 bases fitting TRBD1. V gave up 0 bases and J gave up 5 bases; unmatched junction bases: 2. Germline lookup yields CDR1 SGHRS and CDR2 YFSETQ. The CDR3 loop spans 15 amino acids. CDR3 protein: CASSLGTGDNSPLHF. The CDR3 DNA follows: TGCGCCAGCAGCTTGGGAACAGGGGATAATTCACCCCTCCACTTT.

The CDR3 DNA reads as TGCGCCAGCAGCCAAGATGTCGGAGAGACCCAGTACTTC. Translated: CASSQDVGETQYF. The V gene is TRBV4-3, the J gene TRBJ2-5; unclear D gene. V lost 0 bases, J lost 4 bases, and 6 bases lay in between. The CDR3 extends over 13 amino acids. CDR1 LGHNA and CDR2 YSLEER come from the germline V gene.

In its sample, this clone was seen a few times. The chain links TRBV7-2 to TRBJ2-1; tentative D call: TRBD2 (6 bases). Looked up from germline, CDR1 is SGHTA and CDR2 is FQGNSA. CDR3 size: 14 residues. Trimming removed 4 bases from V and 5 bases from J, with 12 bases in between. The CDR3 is CASSWERANNEQFF. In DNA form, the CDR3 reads TGTGCCAGCAGCTGGGAGCGGGCGAACAATGAGCAGTTCTTC.

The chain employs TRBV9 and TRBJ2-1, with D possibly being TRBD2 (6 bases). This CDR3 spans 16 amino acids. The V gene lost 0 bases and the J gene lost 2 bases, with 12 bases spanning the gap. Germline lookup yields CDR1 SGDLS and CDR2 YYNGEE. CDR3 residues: CASSVGGVGAYNEQFF. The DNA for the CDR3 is TGTGCCAGCAGCGTAGGCGGGGTAGGAGCCTACAATGAGCAGTTCTTC.

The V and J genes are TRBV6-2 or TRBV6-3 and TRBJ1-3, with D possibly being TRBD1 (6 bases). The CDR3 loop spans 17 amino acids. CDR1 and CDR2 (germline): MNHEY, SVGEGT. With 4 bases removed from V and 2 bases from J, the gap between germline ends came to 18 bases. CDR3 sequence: CASSSYRTASAGNTIYF. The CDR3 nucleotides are TGTGCCAGCAGTTCTTATAGGACAGCAAGCGCTGGAAACACCATATATTTT.

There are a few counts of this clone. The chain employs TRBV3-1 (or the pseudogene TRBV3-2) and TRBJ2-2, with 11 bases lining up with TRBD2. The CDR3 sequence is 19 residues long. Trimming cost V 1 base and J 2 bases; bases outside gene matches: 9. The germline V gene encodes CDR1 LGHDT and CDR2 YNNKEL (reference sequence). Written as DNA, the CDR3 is TGTGCCAGCAGCCAAGGGGGGACTAGCGGCGAAATTAACACCGGGGAGCTGTTTTTT. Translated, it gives CASSQGGTSGEINTGELFF.

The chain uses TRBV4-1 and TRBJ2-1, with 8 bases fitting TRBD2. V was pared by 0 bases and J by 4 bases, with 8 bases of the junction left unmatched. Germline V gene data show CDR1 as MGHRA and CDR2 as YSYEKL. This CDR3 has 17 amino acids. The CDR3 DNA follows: TGCGCCAGCAGCCAAGATCGGGCGGCGGGAGGTTACAATGAGCAGTTCTTC. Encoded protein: CASSQDRAAGGYNEQFF.

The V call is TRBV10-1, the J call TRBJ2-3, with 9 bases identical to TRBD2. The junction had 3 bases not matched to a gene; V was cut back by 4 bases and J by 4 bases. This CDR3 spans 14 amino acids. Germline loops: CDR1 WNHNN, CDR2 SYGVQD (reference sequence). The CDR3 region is CASSGGTSPDTQYF. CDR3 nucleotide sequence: TGCGCCAGCAGTGGAGGGACTAGCCCAGATACGCAGTATTTT.

The DNA for the CDR3 is TGTGCCAGCAGCGGTCGGAGGACGCAGTATTTT. Protein product: CASSGRRTQYF. The chain links TRBV11-3 to TRBJ2-3, with a weak D call TRBD2 (5 bases). The V and J ends lost 5 bases and 9 bases respectively, with 9 bases between them. This CDR3 comprises 11 residues. Germline CDR1 and CDR2: SGHNT and YENEEA.

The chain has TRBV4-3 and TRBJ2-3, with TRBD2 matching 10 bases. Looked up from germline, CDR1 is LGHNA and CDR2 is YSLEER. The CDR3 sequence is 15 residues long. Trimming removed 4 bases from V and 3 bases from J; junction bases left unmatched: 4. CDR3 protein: CASSLGTSVTDTQYF. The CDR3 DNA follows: TGCGCCAGCAGCCTCGGGACTAGCGTAACAGATACGCAGTATTTT.

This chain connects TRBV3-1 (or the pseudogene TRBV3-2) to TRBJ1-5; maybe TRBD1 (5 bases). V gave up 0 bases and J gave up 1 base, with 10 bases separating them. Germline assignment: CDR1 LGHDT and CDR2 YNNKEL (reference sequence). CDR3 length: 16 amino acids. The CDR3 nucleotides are TGTGCCAGCAGCCAAGATTCGGGACTCAGCAATCAGCCCCAGCATTTT. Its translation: CASSQDSGLSNQPQHF.